This TCR beta chain appears in the sequencing data of a study of control samples from healthy donors and cancer patients. CDR3 size: 14 residues. Deletions cut 4 bases from V and 6 bases from J, with 13 bases between. The V gene's germline CDR1 is SGHDT and CDR2 YYEEEE. This clone showed up just once. Method: immunoSEQ multiplex PCR; TCRdb's copy keeps in-frame clones and lacks some. Found here are 260,000 or so clones, approximately 80% of them singletons; the top ten hold about an eighth. The source of this sequence is a woman aged 55-75 years with lung cancer. The specimen was PBMCs. This chain uses TRBV5-6 with TRBJ1-4; the D gene is possibly TRBD1 (5 bases). CDR3 in amino acids: CASSAGRLYEKLFF. Here the CDR3 DNA reads TGTGCCAGCAGCGCGGGACGGCTGTATGAAAAACTGTTTTTT. Looking up the rest from reference TRBV5-6 and TRBJ1-4 gives the full variable domain: DAGVTQSPTHLIKTRGQQVTLRCSPKSGHDTVSWYQQALGQGPQFIFQYYEEEERQRGNFPDRFSGHQFPNYSSELNVNALLLGDSALYLCASSAGRLYEKLFFGSGTQLSVL.